These T cell receptor beta chains were read from a single sample in a study of T cell repertoires in urothelial bladder cancer. Repertoires were generated with immunoSEQ multiplex PCR, while TCRdb's copy carries only in-frame clones and drops some. Of around 2,500 clones listed, around 72% are singletons. The sequencing input was bladder tissue. All receptors derive from a human donor with a benign inflammatory bladder lesion. Both conserved end residues are part of each CDR3. D genes are given only for firm matches. Clone size appears in some rows only: once, few, many, or a class for an expanded clone.

TRBJ2-2	TRBV4-2	TRBD2	large	TGTGCCAGCAGCCGCCTGACTAGCGGGGCGACCGGGGAGCTGTTTTTT	CASSRLTSGATGELFF
TRBJ2-5	TRBV29-1	TRBD2	-	TGCAGCGTTCAACGGGGGGAATTGAAGACCCAGTACTTC	CSVQRGELKTQYF
TRBJ2-3	TRBV5-1	-	-	TGCGCCAGCAGCTTGGGGTCGGGGACCCGCACAGATACGCAGTATTTT	CASSLGSGTRTDTQYF
TRBJ2-5	TRBV5-1	-	-	TGCGCCAGCAGCTTTCAAGCGGGCGGGGAGACCCAGTACTTC	CASSFQAGGETQYF
TRBJ2-3	TRBV28	TRBD1	-	TGTGCCAGCAGTCCTACAGGGGGCGGAAGCACAGATACGCAGTATTTT	CASSPTGGGSTDTQYF
TRBJ2-7	TRBV5-4	-	-	TGTGCCAGCAGCCAAGATCAGTACGAGCAGTACTTC	CASSQDQYEQYF
TRBJ1-3	TRBV6-5	-	-	TGTGCCAGCAGTTCCGCGGGACGGGGGAACACCATATATTTT	CASSSAGRGNTIYF
TRBJ2-5	TRBV6-5	-	once	TGTGCCAGCAGTTACCAGGCAGGGAAGAGACAGACCCAGTACTTC	CASSYQAGKRQTQYF
TRBJ1-1	TRBV11-2	-	-	TGTGCCAGCACCCTATTGTGGGGGCAGGGTGAAGCTTTCTTT	CASTLLWGQGEAFF
TRBJ1-1	TRBV7-2	-	-	TGTGCCAGCAGCTTGTGGACAGTGAACACTGAAGCTTTCTTT	CASSLWTVNTEAFF
TRBJ2-7	TRBV11-3	-	few	TGTGCCAGCAGCCATTCAAATTTCGACGAGCAGTACTTC	CASSHSNFDEQYF
TRBJ1-1	TRBV6-6	-	large	TGTGCCAGCAGTTACACGCTGGGGGGCGTCACTGAAGCTTTCTTT	CASSYTLGGVTEAFF
TRBJ2-7	TRBV5-4	TRBD2	-	TGTGCCAGCACCCCCGCCGGGACTAGCGGGAGGGTAGGCCTCGAGCAGTACTTC	CASTPAGTSGRVGLEQYF
TRBJ1-2	TRBV28	TRBD1	-	TGTGCCAGCAGCCGCGGGACAGCCAACTATGGCTACACCTTC	CASSRGTANYGYTF
TRBJ2-3	TRBV5-1	-	-	TGCGCCAGCAGCTTGGATCTGGGTCCCCGCACAGATACGCAGTATTTT	CASSLDLGPRTDTQYF
TRBJ2-5	TRBV28	TRBD1	-	TGTGCCAGCAGTCGACCGGGACAGGGAGAGAAGACCCAGTACTTC	CASSRPGQGEKTQYF
TRBJ2-3	TRBV5-5	TRBD1	-	TGTGCCAGCAGACTAGACAGGGCGCGGGCAGATACGCAGTATTTT	CASRLDRARADTQYF
TRBJ2-1	TRBV2	TRBD2	-	TGTGCCAGCAGTGAACCCCTAGCGGGAGATAAGGAGCAGTTCTTC	CASSEPLAGDKEQFF
TRBJ2-1	TRBV5-6	TRBD2	large	TGTGCCAGCAGCTTGTGCTGCGGGAGTGTCAATGAGCAGTTCTTC	CASSLCCGSVNEQFF
TRBJ2-2	TRBV27	TRBD1	few	TGTGCCAGCAGTTTTTTGAGGGGGCAGGTTACCGGGGAGCTGTTTTTT	CASSFLRGQVTGELFF
TRBJ1-2	TRBV29-1	TRBD1	-	TGCAGCGTTGACCGGGGACAGTACACCTTC	CSVDRGQYTF
TRBJ2-2	TRBV2	TRBD2	-	TGTGCCAGCAGTGCGGGACTAGCGGGAGGAACCGGGGAGCTGTTTTTT	CASSAGLAGGTGELFF
TRBJ2-7	TRBV5-6	-	-	TGTGCCAGCAGCCTCCAATACGAGCAGTACTTC	CASSLQYEQYF
TRBJ2-1	TRBV18	-	-	TGTGCCAGCTCAGAATACGGGACAACAAGCTCCTACAATGAGCAGTTCTTC	CASSEYGTTSSYNEQFF
TRBJ1-3	TRBV10-3	TRBD1	few	TGTGCCATAGCGGGGGGACAGTCTCTTACGGATGGAAACACCATATATTTT	CAIAGGQSLTDGNTIYF
TRBJ1-1	TRBV19	-	few	TGTGCCAGTAGTATTTATACCGTCAACACTGAAGCTTTCTTT	CASSIYTVNTEAFF
TRBJ1-2	TRBV30	TRBD1	-	TGTGCCTGGACCACCCGGACAGGGTATGGCTACACCTTC	CAWTTRTGYGYTF
TRBJ2-6	TRBV14	-	-	TGTGCCAGCAGCCAGGCGGCAGGGGCGGCTGGGGCCAACGTCCTGACTTTC	CASSQAAGAAGANVLTF
TRBJ2-5	TRBV15	TRBD2	few	TGTGCCACCAGCAGAGGGGGTAGCGGGAGCGAGACCCAGTACTTC	CATSRGGSGSETQYF
TRBJ2-7	TRBV5-1	-	few	TGCGCCAGCAGCCAACGGGACTTCTCCTACGAGCAGTACTTC	CASSQRDFSYEQYF
TRBJ1-3	TRBV10-3	-	-	TGTGCCATCAGCCCGGGGTGGGCGGGCTCTGGAAACACCATATATTTT	CAISPGWAGSGNTIYF
TRBJ1-1	TRBV7-3	-	-	TGTGCCAGCAGTCTGGACCGGATGAACACTGAAGCTTTCTTT	CASSLDRMNTEAFF
TRBJ2-2	TRBV6-5	-	-	TGTGCCAGCAGTTACTCGGAGGGGGTCGGGGAGCTGTTTTTT	CASSYSEGVGELFF
TRBJ2-7	TRBV30	TRBD2	-	TGTGCCTGGAGGTTACGGCGGGAGAACCACGAGCAGTACTTC	CAWRLRRENHEQYF
TRBJ2-7	TRBV7-2	TRBD1	-	TGTGCCAGCAGCCTGAGACAGGGAGAGAAGTACTTC	CASSLRQGEKYF
TRBJ1-2	TRBV30	-	-	TGTGCCTGGACGCCACAGGGACGGGGTGGCTACACCTTC	CAWTPQGRGGYTF
TRBJ1-1	TRBV5-6	-	-	TGTGCCAGCAGCTTGAGGAACACTGAAGCTTTCTTT	CASSLRNTEAFF
TRBJ2-5	TRBV5-1	TRBD2	few	TGCGCCAGCAGCTCGGGACTAGCGGTTCAAGAGACCCAGTACTTC	CASSSGLAVQETQYF
TRBJ1-2	TRBV27	-	-	TGTGCCAGCAGTTTACGGTGGCCTAACTATGGCTACACCTTC	CASSLRWPNYGYTF
TRBJ2-5	TRBV2	TRBD1	-	TGTGCCAGCAAACAGGGGGCTAAAGAGACCCAGTACTTC	CASKQGAKETQYF
TRBJ1-1	TRBV27	-	-	TGTGCCAGCAGTCCCCGGGGTAGGGGCTCCGTGAACACTGAAGCTTTCTTT	CASSPRGRGSVNTEAFF
TRBJ1-3	TRBV18	-	-	TGTGCCAGCTCACCCCAGGACCGGGTCTCTGGAAACACCATATATTTT	CASSPQDRVSGNTIYF
TRBJ1-1	TRBV7-8	-	-	TGTGCCAGCATCTCTGGTGCTTCGAACACTGAAGCTTTCTTT	CASISGASNTEAFF
TRBJ2-1	TRBV9	TRBD2	few	TGTGCCAGCAGCGTAGGGACTAGCGGGAGCAATGAGCAGTTCTTC	CASSVGTSGSNEQFF
TRBJ2-1	TRBV5-6	TRBD2	-	TGTGCCAGCAGCTTTTTTGGGACTAGCGGGAGAATTTTTACGGATGAGCAGTTCTTC	CASSFFGTSGRIFTDEQFF
TRBJ2-5	TRBV4-2	TRBD1	-	TGTGCCAGCAGCCAAGATAGGGACAGGGGGTTTGAGACCCAGTACTTC	CASSQDRDRGFETQYF
TRBJ2-1	TRBV10-3	-	-	TGTGCCATCAGTGAGTCGAAAGGACCCTACAATGAGCAGTTCTTC	CAISESKGPYNEQFF
TRBJ1-3	TRBV7-7	-	few	TGTGCCAGCAGCTTAGAGCCAGGAAGCTCTGGAAACACCATATATTTT	CASSLEPGSSGNTIYF
TRBJ1-3	TRBV6-5	-	-	TGTGCCAGCAGGCCAGGGCCGAGCTCTGGAAACACCATATATTTT	CASRPGPSSGNTIYF
TRBJ2-2	TRBV30	-	few	TGTGCCTCCAGGGGTGCCGGCACCGGGGAGCTGTTTTTT	CASRGAGTGELFF
TRBJ2-1	TRBV11-3	-	-	TGTGCCAGCAGCTCTAGTAATTTCGATGAGCAGTTCTTC	CASSSSNFDEQFF
TRBJ1-5	TRBV18	-	-	TGTGCCAGCTCACCCGGGACTTCCGACGGGGGTCAGCCCCAGCATTTT	CASSPGTSDGGQPQHF
TRBJ1-2	TRBV19	TRBD1	once	TGTGCCAGTAGTCTACCCCCCGGGACAGGGGATGCGTGGGGCTACACCTTC	CASSLPPGTGDAWGYTF
TRBJ2-5	TRBV11-3	TRBD2	-	TGTGCCAGCAGCCTAGCGGGGGGCGCTGTGACCCAGTACTTC	CASSLAGGAVTQYF
TRBJ1-2	TRBV7-9	TRBD1	few	TGTGCCAGCAGCTTAGTCGGGACAGACTATGGCTACACCTTC	CASSLVGTDYGYTF
TRBJ2-3	TRBV6-4	-	-	TGTGCCAGCAGTCTACAGGAGGGCCCGGGAGCAGATACGCAGTATTTT	CASSLQEGPGADTQYF